This is a list of T cell receptor beta chains from one sample in a study of PD-1 blockade in classical Hodgkin lymphoma. Here immunoSEQ multiplex PCR was the method, and the copy in TCRdb shows in-frame clones only, minus some. Of tens of thousands of clones listed, approximately 80% are singletons. Source: CD4+ T cells from blood, taken before the fourth cycle of nivolumab. These receptors all come from a human donor with classical Hodgkin lymphoma. Both conserved end residues are part of each CDR3. Fields, in order: J gene, CDR3 length, clone size, D gene, V gene, CDR3 protein, CDR3 DNA. The D gene is left open where the match is weak. Only part of the rows carry a size: once, few, many, or a class if the clone is expanded.

>TRBJ1-1|10|NA|NA|TRBV29-1
CSVAETEAFF
TGCAGCGTTGCCGAGACTGAAGCTTTCTTT
>TRBJ2-5|14|NA|NA|TRBV30
CAWSVRTGAETQYF
TGTGCCTGGAGCGTACGGACTGGGGCAGAGACCCAGTACTTC
>TRBJ2-7|15|once|TRBD1|TRBV6-5
CASRVGQSSSYEQYF
TGTGCCAGCAGGGTGGGACAGAGTAGCTCCTACGAGCAGTACTTC
>TRBJ1-1|16|NA|NA|TRBV28
CASQLGGADMNTEAFF
TGTGCCAGTCAATTGGGGGGGGCGGACATGAACACTGAAGCTTTCTTT
>TRBJ1-3|14|once|NA|TRBV5-6
CASEAGGIGNTIYF
TGTGCCAGCGAGGCGGGAGGGATTGGAAACACCATATATTTT
>TRBJ2-7|15|NA|TRBD2|TRBV7-9
CASSAGTSGGYEQYF
TGTGCCAGCAGCGCCGGGACTAGCGGGGGCTACGAGCAGTACTTC
>TRBJ2-3|16|NA|NA|TRBV2
CASSAQGLLTTDTQYF
TGTGCCAGCAGTGCACAGGGCCTCCTAACCACAGATACGCAGTATTTT
>TRBJ1-5|13|few|NA|TRBV5-1
CASSVEGNQPQHF
TGCGCCAGCAGCGTTGAGGGCAATCAGCCCCAGCATTTT
>TRBJ2-5|17|NA|TRBD1|TRBV5-1
CASSLSGTGLAGETQYF
TGCGCCAGCAGCTTATCCGGGACAGGGCTGGCGGGGGAGACCCAGTACTTC
>TRBJ2-3|15|NA|NA|TRBV6-6
CASRPPRGSTDTQYF
TGTGCCAGCAGACCTCCGAGGGGTAGCACAGATACGCAGTATTTT
>TRBJ2-7|13|NA|NA|TRBV6-5
CASSYPGIYEQYF
TGTGCCAGCAGTTACCCAGGGATCTACGAGCAGTACTTC
>TRBJ2-1|15|NA|TRBD1|TRBV27
CASSPDRDFYNEQFF
TGTGCCAGCAGTCCCGACAGGGATTTTTACAATGAGCAGTTCTTC
>TRBJ1-2|13|few|TRBD1|TRBV5-1
CASSLMDRDGYTF
TGCGCCAGCAGCTTGATGGACAGGGATGGCTACACCTTC
>TRBJ2-5|15|NA|TRBD1|TRBV5-1
CASSPTRGGGETQYF
TGCGCCAGCAGCCCCACCCGAGGGGGCGGCGAGACCCAGTACTTC
>TRBJ2-3|12|NA|NA|TRBV5-1
CASSLSGDTQYF
TGCGCCAGCAGCTTGTCCGGAGATACGCAGTATTTT
>TRBJ1-1|13|NA|NA|TRBV6-6
CASARGANTEAFF
TGTGCCAGCGCCAGGGGCGCGAACACTGAAGCTTTCTTT
>TRBJ1-3|15|NA|NA|TRBV7-9
CASSSSGNSGNTIYF
TGTGCCAGCTCCTCCAGTGGCAACTCTGGAAACACCATATATTTT
>TRBJ1-1|13|NA|NA|TRBV7-9
CATLAQGGTEAFF
TGTGCCACCCTTGCACAGGGAGGCACTGAAGCTTTCTTT
>TRBJ2-1|13|NA|NA|TRBV9
CASSSRLRPQQFF
TGTGCCAGCAGCTCTAGACTCCGACCTCAGCAGTTCTTC
>TRBJ2-5|15|NA|NA|TRBV5-1
CASTVTGLASETQYF
TGCGCCAGCACCGTCACTGGGTTAGCTTCAGAGACCCAGTACTTC
>TRBJ1-2|15|NA|NA|TRBV7-6
CASSPGISINYGYTF
TGTGCCAGCAGCCCGGGAATATCCATTAACTATGGCTACACCTTC
>TRBJ2-3|16|NA|TRBD1|TRBV5-1
CASSSLTGFGTDTQYF
TGCGCCAGCAGCTCCTTGACAGGGTTTGGCACAGATACGCAGTATTTT
>TRBJ2-7|17|NA|NA|TRBV4-1
CASSQDWAGIISGEQYF
TGCGCCAGCAGCCAAGATTGGGCAGGGATTATTTCTGGCGAGCAGTACTTC
>TRBJ2-7|13|NA|NA|TRBV2
CASGASFSYEQYF
TGTGCCAGCGGTGCGTCCTTCTCCTACGAGCAGTACTTC
>TRBJ1-3|15|few|NA|TRBV4-2
CASSREGVSGNTIYF
TGTGCCAGCAGCCGGGAGGGTGTGTCTGGAAACACCATATATTTT
>TRBJ1-2|13|NA|NA|TRBV5-1
CASSPEGDYGYTF
TGCGCCAGCAGCCCGGAGGGGGACTATGGCTACACCTTC
>TRBJ1-2|12|NA|NA|TRBV19
CAMSSTHGGYTF
TGTGCCATGAGCTCGACGCACGGTGGCTACACCTTC
>TRBJ2-1|16|NA|TRBD2|TRBV2
CASIPKRGGTNNEQFF
TGTGCCAGCATTCCAAAGCGGGGGGGAACTAACAATGAGCAGTTCTTC
>TRBJ1-3|17|once|NA|TRBV5-1
CASSLAGGAASGNTIYF
TGCGCCAGCAGCTTGGCTGGAGGGGCGGCCTCTGGAAACACCATATATTTT
>TRBJ2-5|14|NA|NA|TRBV18
CASSPGLNQETQYF
TGTGCCAGCTCGCCGGGACTTAATCAAGAGACCCAGTACTTC
>TRBJ1-3|13|NA|NA|TRBV10-3
CAIRESSGNTIYF
TGTGCCATCCGGGAGAGCTCTGGAAACACCATATATTTT
>TRBJ2-1|14|NA|NA|TRBV11-3
CASSLDFNRAEQFF
TGTGCCAGCAGCTTAGATTTTAACAGGGCCGAGCAGTTCTTC
>TRBJ2-3|15|NA|NA|TRBV7-9
CASSLGQGGAHTQYF
TGTGCCAGCAGCTTAGGACAGGGCGGGGCGCATACGCAGTATTTT
>TRBJ2-3|16|NA|NA|TRBV5-1
CASSSRVIASTDTQYF
TGCGCCAGCAGCTCTAGGGTGATTGCTAGCACAGATACGCAGTATTTT
>TRBJ1-1|13|NA|NA|TRBV7-2
CASRKDRNTEAFF
TGTGCCAGCAGGAAGGACCGAAACACTGAAGCTTTCTTT
>TRBJ2-5|14|NA|TRBD1|TRBV7-9
CASRDQGAEETQYF
TGTGCCAGCAGGGACCAGGGGGCGGAAGAGACCCAGTACTTC
>TRBJ2-2|13|NA|NA|TRBV19
CASSRPNTGELFF
TGTGCCAGTAGCCGACCGAACACCGGGGAGCTGTTTTTT
>TRBJ1-2|13|NA|TRBD1|TRBV11-2
CASYTGVGYGYTF
TGTGCCAGTTACACAGGGGTGGGCTATGGCTACACCTTC
>TRBJ1-1|14|NA|NA|TRBV5-4
CASSTDRGVAEAFF
TGTGCCAGCAGCACGGACCGGGGGGTGGCTGAAGCTTTCTTT